This is a list of T cell receptor beta chains from one sample in a study of shared clonotypes between healthy human individuals. Generated by immunoSEQ multiplex PCR, the TCRdb table keeps only in-frame clones and is missing some. The sample shows approximately 2,000,000 clones, roughly 90% of them seen only once. The sequencing input was naive CD4+ T cells from PBMCs. All receptors come from a man between 18 and 35 years old in good health. Some clones in this sample may be carry-over from other donors' samples. Each CDR3 is given with its conserved first and last residue. The order of the fields is CDR3 protein, CDR3 DNA, D gene, J gene, V gene, clone size. A D gene is named only where the DNA matches it firmly. Clone size, where shown, is once, few, many, or a class for clones that have expanded.

CDR3 protein: CASRPYDTDLQAFF
CDR3 DNA: TGTGCCAGCAGACCTTACGACACAGACCTTCAAGCTTTCTTT
D gene: .
J gene: TRBJ1-1
V gene: TRBV7-9
clone size: .

CDR3 protein: CASSLGRSETQYF
CDR3 DNA: TGCGCCAGCAGCTTGGGCAGATCGGAGACCCAGTACTTC
D gene: .
J gene: TRBJ2-5
V gene: TRBV5-1
clone size: .

CDR3 protein: CASTPIGEAGQPQHF
CDR3 DNA: TGTGCCAGCACACCGATAGGGGAGGCGGGACAGCCCCAGCATTTT
D gene: .
J gene: TRBJ1-5
V gene: TRBV28
clone size: .

CDR3 protein: CATSRGQGTYEQYF
CDR3 DNA: TGTGCCACCAGCAGGGGACAGGGTACCTACGAGCAGTACTTC
D gene: TRBD1
J gene: TRBJ2-7
V gene: TRBV15
clone size: .

CDR3 protein: CASSIPPGREAFF
CDR3 DNA: TGTGCCAGTAGTATTCCCCCGGGACGGGAAGCTTTCTTT
D gene: .
J gene: TRBJ1-1
V gene: TRBV19
clone size: .

CDR3 protein: CASSQGSGQGGADTQYF
CDR3 DNA: TGTGCCAGCAGCCAAGGATCGGGACAGGGGGGGGCAGATACGCAGTATTTT
D gene: TRBD1
J gene: TRBJ2-3
V gene: TRBV4-2
clone size: .

CDR3 protein: CASSRSLLAEGSYEQYF
CDR3 DNA: TGTGCCAGCAGCCGGTCCCTACTAGCGGAAGGCTCCTACGAGCAGTACTTC
D gene: TRBD2
J gene: TRBJ2-7
V gene: TRBV4-2
clone size: .

CDR3 protein: CASSLMGQSTLNTEAFF
CDR3 DNA: TGTGCCAGCAGCTTAATGGGACAGAGCACCTTGAACACTGAAGCTTTCTTT
D gene: TRBD1
J gene: TRBJ1-1
V gene: TRBV7-3
clone size: .

CDR3 protein: CATSGARTDNEKLFF
CDR3 DNA: TGTGCCACCAGCGGGGCCCGGACAGACAATGAAAAACTGTTTTTT
D gene: .
J gene: TRBJ1-4
V gene: TRBV15
clone size: .

CDR3 protein: CASSSLRGKAEKLFF
CDR3 DNA: TGCGCCAGCAGCTCTTTGCGGGGGAAGGCTGAAAAACTGTTTTTT
D gene: .
J gene: TRBJ1-4
V gene: TRBV5-1
clone size: .

CDR3 protein: CASSTRTGHNEQFF
CDR3 DNA: TGTGCCAGCAGTACGCGGACAGGGCACAATGAGCAGTTCTTC
D gene: TRBD1
J gene: TRBJ2-1
V gene: TRBV27
clone size: .

CDR3 protein: CASSLYGSTEAFF
CDR3 DNA: TGTGCCAGCAGCTTATACGGGTCCACTGAAGCTTTCTTT
D gene: .
J gene: TRBJ1-1
V gene: TRBV7-9
clone size: .

CDR3 protein: CATSRGGGGGQPQHF
CDR3 DNA: TGTGCCACCAGCAGGGGGGGCGGAGGAGGTCAGCCCCAGCATTTT
D gene: .
J gene: TRBJ1-5
V gene: TRBV15
clone size: .

CDR3 protein: CASSVSGTSGSHYEQYF
CDR3 DNA: TGTGCCAGCTCCGTTTCCGGGACTAGCGGGAGCCACTACGAGCAGTACTTC
D gene: TRBD2
J gene: TRBJ2-7
V gene: TRBV18
clone size: once

CDR3 protein: CASSPIAGGPGNEQFF
CDR3 DNA: TGTGCCAGCAGTCCTATAGCGGGAGGGCCTGGTAATGAGCAGTTCTTC
D gene: TRBD2
J gene: TRBJ2-1
V gene: TRBV28
clone size: .

CDR3 protein: CASSPPGSGVPNEQFF
CDR3 DNA: TGTGCCAGCAGTCCCCCTGGTAGCGGGGTACCTAATGAGCAGTTCTTC
D gene: TRBD2
J gene: TRBJ2-1
V gene: TRBV6-6
clone size: .

CDR3 protein: CASSTRGSDTSEQFF
CDR3 DNA: TGTGCCAGCAGCACCCGAGGGTCCGATACAAGTGAGCAGTTCTTC
D gene: .
J gene: TRBJ2-1
V gene: TRBV7-9
clone size: .

CDR3 protein: CATGRDTSAGPPQHF
CDR3 DNA: TGTGCCACCGGCAGAGATACCTCGGCGGGACCACCCCAGCATTTT
D gene: .
J gene: TRBJ1-5
V gene: TRBV15
clone size: once

CDR3 protein: CAISDEYSNQPQHF
CDR3 DNA: TGTGCCATCAGTGACGAATATAGCAATCAGCCCCAGCATTTT
D gene: .
J gene: TRBJ1-5
V gene: TRBV10-3
clone size: .

CDR3 protein: CASSQGSTDTQYF
CDR3 DNA: TGCGCCAGCAGCCAAGGAAGCACAGATACGCAGTATTTT
D gene: .
J gene: TRBJ2-3
V gene: TRBV4-1
clone size: .

CDR3 protein: CASSPRGRSTDTQYF
CDR3 DNA: TGTGCCAGCAGCCCTAGAGGGAGGAGCACAGATACGCAGTATTTT
D gene: .
J gene: TRBJ2-3
V gene: TRBV7-2
clone size: .

CDR3 protein: CASSFIGPGGPQETQYF
CDR3 DNA: TGTGCCAGCAGTTTTATAGGCCCGGGTGGGCCCCAAGAGACCCAGTACTTC
D gene: .
J gene: TRBJ2-5
V gene: TRBV27
clone size: .

CDR3 protein: CASSLVASQTGELFF
CDR3 DNA: TGTGCCAGCAGCTTGGTGGCTAGCCAGACCGGGGAGCTGTTTTTT
D gene: .
J gene: TRBJ2-2
V gene: TRBV7-3
clone size: .

CDR3 protein: CASSLAATGRSYEQYF
CDR3 DNA: TGCGCCAGCAGCTTGGCTGCGACAGGGAGGTCCTACGAGCAGTACTTC
D gene: .
J gene: TRBJ2-7
V gene: TRBV5-1
clone size: .

CDR3 protein: CASSLEGFSYNEQFF
CDR3 DNA: TGTGCCAGCAGCTTGGAGGGGTTCTCCTACAATGAGCAGTTCTTC
D gene: .
J gene: TRBJ2-1
V gene: TRBV5-8
clone size: .

CDR3 protein: CASSLRQIQETQYF
CDR3 DNA: TGTGCCAGCAGCTTACGGCAGATACAAGAGACCCAGTACTTC
D gene: .
J gene: TRBJ2-5
V gene: TRBV7-8
clone size: .

CDR3 protein: CASSFRGETAIGQPQHF
CDR3 DNA: TGTGCCAGCAGCTTCCGGGGGGAGACGGCAATCGGTCAGCCCCAGCATTTT
D gene: .
J gene: TRBJ1-5
V gene: TRBV27
clone size: .

CDR3 protein: CASSIDFGVPNTGELFF
CDR3 DNA: TGTGCCAGTAGTATAGATTTCGGGGTCCCGAACACCGGGGAGCTGTTTTTT
D gene: .
J gene: TRBJ2-2
V gene: TRBV19
clone size: .

CDR3 protein: CASSPNRDYNEQFF
CDR3 DNA: TGTGCCAGCAGCCCAAATCGGGACTACAATGAGCAGTTCTTC
D gene: .
J gene: TRBJ2-1
V gene: TRBV11-3
clone size: .

CDR3 protein: CASSQALRQAATEAFF
CDR3 DNA: TGTGCCAGCAGCCAAGCTCTACGACAGGCCGCAACTGAAGCTTTCTTT
D gene: .
J gene: TRBJ1-1
V gene: TRBV4-2
clone size: .

CDR3 protein: CASSLEGANYGYTF
CDR3 DNA: TGTGCCAGCAGCTTAGAGGGAGCTAACTATGGCTACACCTTC
D gene: .
J gene: TRBJ1-2
V gene: TRBV7-9
clone size: .

CDR3 protein: CASSFHSARGYNYGYTF
CDR3 DNA: TGTGCCAGCAGTTTTCATTCCGCCAGGGGGTATAACTATGGCTACACCTTC
D gene: TRBD1
J gene: TRBJ1-2
V gene: TRBV28
clone size: .

CDR3 protein: CASSLRQVVLGYGYTF
CDR3 DNA: TGTGCCAGCAGCCTGCGCCAGGTCGTTCTTGGCTATGGCTACACCTTC
D gene: .
J gene: TRBJ1-2
V gene: TRBV28
clone size: .

CDR3 protein: CASSLGGLGQNYNEQFF
CDR3 DNA: TGTGCCAGCAGCTTAGGTGGTTTGGGACAAAACTACAATGAGCAGTTCTTC
D gene: .
J gene: TRBJ2-1
V gene: TRBV7-6
clone size: .

CDR3 protein: CATSGQGWLAGGIETQYF
CDR3 DNA: TGTGCCACCAGCGGTCAGGGGTGGCTAGCGGGAGGGATAGAGACCCAGTACTTC
D gene: TRBD2
J gene: TRBJ2-5
V gene: TRBV15
clone size: .

CDR3 protein: CASSQEFQGGREQYF
CDR3 DNA: TGCGCCAGCAGCCAAGAATTCCAGGGGGGCCGCGAGCAGTACTTC
D gene: .
J gene: TRBJ2-7
V gene: TRBV4-3
clone size: .

CDR3 protein: CASSPPGVSGYGYTF
CDR3 DNA: TGTGCCAGCAGTCCGCCGGGGGTGAGTGGGTATGGCTACACCTTC
D gene: .
J gene: TRBJ1-2
V gene: TRBV6-1
clone size: .

CDR3 protein: CASSLGRLMNTEAFF
CDR3 DNA: TGTGCCAGCAGCTTAGGGAGGCTTATGAACACTGAAGCTTTCTTT
D gene: .
J gene: TRBJ1-1
V gene: TRBV7-9
clone size: .

CDR3 protein: CASSIMGRPGNEAFF
CDR3 DNA: TGTGCCAGTAGTATAATGGGCCGGCCGGGGAATGAAGCTTTCTTT
D gene: .
J gene: TRBJ1-1
V gene: TRBV19
clone size: once

CDR3 protein: CASSPGTGVTGELFF
CDR3 DNA: TGTGCCAGCAGCCCCGGGACAGGGGTTACCGGGGAGCTGTTTTTT
D gene: TRBD1
J gene: TRBJ2-2
V gene: TRBV5-5
clone size: .

CDR3 protein: CASSPGAENYGYTF
CDR3 DNA: TGTGCCAGCTCACCAGGGGCGGAAAACTATGGCTACACCTTC
D gene: .
J gene: TRBJ1-2
V gene: TRBV18
clone size: few